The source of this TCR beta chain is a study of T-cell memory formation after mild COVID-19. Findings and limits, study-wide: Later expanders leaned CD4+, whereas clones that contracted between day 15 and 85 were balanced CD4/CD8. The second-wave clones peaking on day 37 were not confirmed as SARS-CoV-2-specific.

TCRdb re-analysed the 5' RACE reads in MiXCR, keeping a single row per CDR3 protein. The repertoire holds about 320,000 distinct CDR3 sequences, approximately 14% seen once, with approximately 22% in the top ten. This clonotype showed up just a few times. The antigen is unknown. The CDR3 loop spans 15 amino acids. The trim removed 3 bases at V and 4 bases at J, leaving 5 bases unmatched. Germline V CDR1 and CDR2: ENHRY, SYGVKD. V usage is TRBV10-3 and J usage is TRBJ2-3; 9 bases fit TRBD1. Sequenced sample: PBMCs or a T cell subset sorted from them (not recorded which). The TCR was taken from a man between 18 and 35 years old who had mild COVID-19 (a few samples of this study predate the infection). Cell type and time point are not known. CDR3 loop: CAISDSGTGSDTQYF. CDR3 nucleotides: TGTGCCATCAGTGACTCCGGGACAGGGTCAGATACGCAGTATTTT.